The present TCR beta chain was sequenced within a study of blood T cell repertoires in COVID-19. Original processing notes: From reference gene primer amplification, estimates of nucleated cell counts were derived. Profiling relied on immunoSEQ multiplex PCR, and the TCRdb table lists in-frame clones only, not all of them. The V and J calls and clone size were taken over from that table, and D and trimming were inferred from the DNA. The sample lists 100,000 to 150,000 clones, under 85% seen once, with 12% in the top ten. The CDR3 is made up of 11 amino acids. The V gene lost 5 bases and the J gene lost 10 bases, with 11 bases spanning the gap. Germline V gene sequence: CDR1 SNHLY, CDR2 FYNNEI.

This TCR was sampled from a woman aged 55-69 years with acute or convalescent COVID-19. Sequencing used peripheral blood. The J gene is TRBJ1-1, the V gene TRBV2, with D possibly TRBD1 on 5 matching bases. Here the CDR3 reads CASSRQSGAFF. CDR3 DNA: TGTGCCAGCAGTCGACAGAGTGGAGCTTTCTTT.